This entry describes one T cell receptor (beta chain). These data are taken from a study of blood T cell repertoires in COVID-19. Whole-study context: Sample material is recorded as cDNA or gDNA derived from T cells, B-cell-depleted T cells, or PBMCs.

Libraries were prepared by immunoSEQ multiplex PCR; TCRdb keeps only in-frame clonotypes and omits some of them. The table includes roughly 250,000 clones, approximately 83% detected once. The V gene's germline CDR1 is SGHTA and CDR2 FQGTGA. The CDR3 extends over 17 amino acids. V was trimmed by 2 bases and J by 5 bases, leaving 16 bases between them. Sequences were obtained from peripheral blood. This receptor was obtained from a man in his fifties or sixties with active or convalescent COVID-19. The chain uses TRBV7-3 and TRBJ1-6; TRBD1 might be the D (5 bases). The CDR3 sequence is CASSLGGGRTDNSPLHF. In DNA, the CDR3 is TGTGCCAGCAGCTTAGGGGGAGGAAGAACTGATAATTCACCCCTCCACTTT.